The 32 T cell receptor beta chains below were found in one sample sequenced in a study of control samples from healthy donors and cancer patients (dated by TCRdb to about 2020). Libraries were built with the immunoSEQ multiplex PCR assay. TCRdb stores this immuneACCESS table with in-frame sequences only. Part of the clones is absent; in the studies checked, under half of the shortfall reflects unresolved V genes, and no reason is known for the rest. The sample contains over 100,000 clones, 92% of them found a single time. Of the sample, less than 6% is held by the ten largest clones. The sequencing input was blood. The receptor source for this set is a man aged 18 to 29 in good health.

For this clone: This sample also contains other DNA sequences that code for the same CDR3. V usage is TRBV18 and J usage is TRBJ2-3, with unresolved D. Trimming removed 6 bases from V and 0 bases from J, with 4 bases in between. Per germline, CDR1 KGHSH and CDR2 LQKENI. The CDR3 covers 12 residues. CDR3 nucleotides: TGTGCCAGCTCGCCTAGCACAGATACGCAGTATTTT. Translated, it gives CASSPSTDTQYF. Complete variable domain (other parts from reference TRBV18 and TRBJ2-3): NAGVMQNPRHLVRRRGQEARLRCSPMKGHSHVYWYRQLPEEGLKFMVYLQKENIIDESGMPKERFSAEFPKEGPSILRIQQVVRGDSAAYFCASSPSTDTQYFGPGTRLTVL.

This chain joins TRBV2 and TRBJ2-2, with 9 positions matching TRBD2. With 9 bases clipped from V and 9 bases from J, the junction kept 11 bases outside the gene matches. Germline values: CDR1 SNHLY, CDR2 FYNNEI. This CDR3 is 14 amino acids long. DNA of the CDR3: TGTGCCAGTTTGGGCGGGGGGGGACGGAGGGAGCTGTTTTTT. It yields the protein CASLGGGGRRELFF.

This clone was counted only a few times. The genes are TRBV19 and TRBJ1-1; the D is unclear. The V end was cut by 6 bases, the J end by 4 bases, with 15 bases between. The CDR3 loop spans 14 amino acids. Germline CDR1 LNHDA, CDR2 SQIVND (reference sequence). The CDR3 here is CASRGGLFGTEAFF. CDR3 DNA: TGTGCCAGTAGAGGCGGACTCTTTGGCACTGAAGCTTTCTTT. The variable domain in full, completed from reference TRBV19 and TRBJ1-1, reads DGGITQSPKYLFRKEGQNVTLSCEQNLNHDAMYWYRQDPGQGLRLIYYSQIVNDFQKGDIAEGYSVSREKKESFPLTVTSAQKNPTAFYLCASRGGLFGTEAFFGQGTRLTVV.

J is TRBJ2-5 and V is TRBV30; D is possibly TRBD2 (6 bases). V was pared by 0 bases and J by 5 bases, with 13 bases between. CDR1 and CDR2 from the germline V gene are GTSNPN and SVGIG (reference sequence). The CDR3 extends over 14 amino acids. CDR3 DNA sequence: TGTGCCTGGAGTGTACGGGGGAATTGGGAGACCCAGTACTTC. It encodes CAWSVRGNWETQYF.

The J gene is TRBJ2-7, the V gene TRBV12-5, with 11 bases that match TRBD2. The CDR3 spans 18 residues. V lost 5 bases to trimming and J lost 3 bases; unmatched junction nucleotides: 15. Germline CDR1 LGHNT, CDR2 FRNRAP. CDR3 loop: CASGPGIGGLAANYEQYF. The CDR3 DNA follows: TGTGCTAGTGGTCCTGGTATAGGGGGACTAGCGGCCAACTACGAGCAGTACTTC.

The rearrangement uses TRBV19 and TRBJ1-2; D is unresolved. CDR3 length equals 15 residues. V was cut by 4 bases and J by 3 bases, with 15 bases left in between. CDR1 is LNHDA and CDR2 is SQIVND in the germline V gene (reference sequence). Written as DNA, the CDR3 is TGTGCCAGTAGTACGGACCTATGGGTCTACTATGGCTACACCTTC. This gives the protein CASSTDLWVYYGYTF.

For the CDR3, the DNA is TGCGCCAGCAGCCAAGATCGGACAGCGCTCCACTCACCCCTCCACTTT. Translation: CASSQDRTALHSPLHF. This chain uses TRBV4-1 with TRBJ1-6, with D possibly matching TRBD1 (6 bases). Trimming stripped 0 bases from V and 10 bases from J, with 16 bases between. Germline lookup yields CDR1 MGHRA and CDR2 YSYEKL. This CDR3 contains 16 residues.

The chain carries TRBV6-5 and TRBJ2-7; D is uncertain. V dropped 6 bases and J dropped 0 bases, with 12 bases sitting between them. Germline values: CDR1 MNHEY, CDR2 SVGAGI. The CDR3 has 14 amino acids. The CDR3 sequence: CASSTLTGSYEQYF. The CDR3 nucleotides are TGTGCCAGCAGCACCCTGACGGGCTCCTACGAGCAGTACTTC.

The V call is TRBV18, the J call TRBJ1-2; D may be TRBD1 (6 bases). The CDR3 has 16 amino acids. Germline V gene sequence: CDR1 KGHSH, CDR2 LQKENI. Trimming removed 3 bases at V and 2 bases at J, with 16 bases between. The DNA for the CDR3 is TGTGCCAGCTCACCCCGAACGGACAGCAGAAACTATGGCTACACCTTC. Translated: CASSPRTDSRNYGYTF.

The genes are TRBV18 and TRBJ2-7; 8 nucleotides agree with TRBD1. Germline trimming cut 3 bases from V and 4 bases from J; bases unmatched to any gene: 11. The germline V gene has CDR1 KGHSH and CDR2 LQKENI. This CDR3 is built from 16 residues. CDR3 region: CASSPPQAQGVYEQYF. CDR3 DNA sequence: TGTGCCAGCTCACCCCCCCAGGCACAGGGGGTTTACGAGCAGTACTTC.

This clone was found once. The V call is TRBV2, the J call TRBJ1-6, with TRBD1 as a possible D gene (6 bases). Trimming removed 6 bases from V and 10 bases from J, with 13 bases in between. Per the germline V gene, CDR1 is SNHLY and CDR2 is FYNNEI. The CDR3 is made up of 13 amino acids. The DNA for the CDR3 is TGTGCCAGCAGGGACAGTCTGGACTCACCCCTCCACTTT. The encoded protein is CASRDSLDSPLHF.

The J gene is TRBJ2-6, the V gene TRBV30; TRBD2 is a possible D gene (6 bases). Between the trimmed V and J ends, which lost 8 bases and 0 bases, there was a span of 14 bases. This CDR3 is built from 15 residues. Germline V CDR1 and CDR2: GTSNPN, SVGIG (reference sequence). Here the CDR3 DNA reads TGTGCCCCCCCCCGGGGGAGCTCTGGGGCCAACGTCCTGACTTTC. Its translation: CAPPRGSSGANVLTF.

CDR3 nucleotide sequence: TGTGCCAGTAGTACCGGACACCGTTACACTGAAGCTTTCTTT. Protein: CASSTGHRYTEAFF. The chain is built from TRBV19 and TRBJ1-1, with a tentative D call TRBD1 (5 bases). V was shortened by 4 bases and J by 3 bases, with 12 bases between the two germline ends. CDR1 is LNHDA and CDR2 is SQIVND in the germline V gene (reference sequence). The length of the CDR3 is 14 residues.

This clone was observed a few times. The chain combines TRBV7-2 with TRBJ1-5; tentatively, D is TRBD1 (6 bases). V was cut by 4 bases and J by 7 bases, with 17 bases left in between. Germline lookup yields CDR1 SGHTA and CDR2 FQGNSA. This CDR3 is built from 15 residues. The CDR3 is CASSYRGGLRQPQHF. In DNA form, the CDR3 reads TGTGCCAGCAGCTATCGTGGGGGGCTGAGGCAGCCCCAGCATTTT.

This chain joins TRBV13 and TRBJ2-7, with D perhaps given as TRBD1 or TRBD2 (5 bases each). V dropped 4 bases and J dropped 3 bases, with 13 bases sitting between them. This CDR3 region has 14 residues. Per germline, CDR1 PRHDT and CDR2 FYEKMQ (reference sequence). The chain's CDR3 is CASSSRDGYYEQYF. The CDR3 DNA reads TGTGCCAGCAGCTCCCGGGACGGATACTACGAGCAGTACTTC.

CDR3 region: CASRSVGQNNSPLHF. CDR3 nucleotides: TGTGCCAGCAGGTCCGTGGGACAGAATAATTCACCCCTCCACTTT. The genes are TRBV5-4 and TRBJ1-6; 7 bases are shared with TRBD1. The CDR3 has 15 residues. V was clipped by 5 bases and J by 5 bases; unmatched bases: 7. Germline loops: CDR1 SGHNT, CDR2 YYREEE (reference sequence).

As concerns this clone: The sample holds other DNA sequences that translate to the same CDR3. The gene calls are TRBV10-2 and TRBJ2-1, with 7 bases matching TRBD1. J gave up 10 bases and V 0 bases, and 9 bases lay outside the gene matches. CDR3 length: 15 amino acids. Germline loops: CDR1 WSHSY, CDR2 SAAADI. Here the CDR3 reads CASSESQYGQEEQFF. The CDR3 DNA reads TGCGCCAGCAGTGAGTCCCAATACGGACAGGAGGAGCAGTTCTTC.

The rearrangement links TRBV7-9 to TRBJ2-2; possibly TRBD1 for D (5 bases). Trimming cost V 4 bases and J 1 base, with 10 bases left between them. The V gene's germline CDR1 is SEHNR and CDR2 FQNEAQ (reference sequence). The CDR3 has 15 residues. The CDR3 region is CASSSQQGNTGELFF. The CDR3 bases are TGTGCCAGCAGCTCCCAGCAGGGGAACACCGGGGAGCTGTTTTTT. The full variable domain, rest sourced from reference TRBV7-9 and TRBJ2-2, is DTGVSQNPRHKITKRGQNVTFRCDPISEHNRLYWYRQTLGQGPEFLTYFQNEAQLEKSRLLSDRFSAERPKGSFSTLEIQRTEQGDSAMYLCASSSQQGNTGELFFGEGSRLTVL.

The chain carries TRBV5-6 and TRBJ1-2; D is perhaps TRBD1 (6 bases). V dropped 4 bases and J dropped 3 bases, with 7 bases sitting between them. The CDR3 contains 12 residues. Germline lookup yields CDR1 SGHDT and CDR2 YYEEEE. The DNA for the CDR3 is TGTGCCAGCAGCCGGACAGACTATGGCTACACCTTC. Translation: CASSRTDYGYTF.

The chain is built from TRBV5-1 and TRBJ2-2, with a possible D match to TRBD2 (6 bases). V lost 5 bases to trimming and J lost 0 bases, with 8 bases between them. Per the germline V gene, CDR1 is SGHRS and CDR2 is YFSETQ. The CDR3 length is 14 residues. CDR3 DNA: TGCGCCAGCAGAGGGGAGGCGAACACCGGGGAGCTGTTTTTT. This encodes CASRGEANTGELFF. The full variable domain, its missing parts supplied by reference TRBV5-1 and TRBJ2-2, is KAGVTQTPRYLIKTRGQQVTLSCSPISGHRSVSWYQQTPGQGLQFLFEYFSETQRNKGNFPGRFSGRQFSNSRSEMNVSTLELGDSALYLCASRGEANTGELFFGEGSRLTVL.

The gene calls are TRBV20-1 and TRBJ2-1; the match to TRBD2 covers 8 bases. CDR1 is DFQATT and CDR2 is SNEGSKA in the germline V gene (reference sequence). The V and J ends lost 3 bases and 7 bases, in that order; junction bases with no gene match: 11. This CDR3 has 15 residues. CDR3 region: CSASPGGILRNEQFF. DNA of the CDR3: TGCAGTGCTAGTCCGGGGGGGATCCTAAGGAATGAGCAGTTCTTC.

This chain links TRBV18 with TRBJ2-3; TRBD2 matches at 12 bases. The trim removed 1 base at V and 5 bases at J, leaving 16 bases unmatched. The CDR3 runs 20 residues. In germline, CDR1 is KGHSH, CDR2 LQKENI. CDR3 loop: CASSPRSSGGALPIRDTQYF. The DNA for the CDR3 is TGTGCCAGCTCACCACGGTCTAGCGGGGGGGCATTGCCGATTCGAGATACGCAGTATTTT.

The V gene is TRBV5-1, the J gene TRBJ1-6; D call uncertain. V was shortened by 0 bases and J by 9 bases, with 13 bases between the two germline ends. Germline V gene sequence: CDR1 SGHRS, CDR2 YFSETQ. The CDR3 totals 15 residues. The CDR3 spells CASSLDEGFSSPLHF. The CDR3 nucleotides are TGCGCCAGCAGCTTGGATGAGGGTTTCTCTTCACCCCTCCACTTT. The variable domain in full, completed from reference TRBV5-1 and TRBJ1-6, reads KAGVTQTPRYLIKTRGQQVTLSCSPISGHRSVSWYQQTPGQGLQFLFEYFSETQRNKGNFPGRFSGRQFSNSRSEMNVSTLELGDSALYLCASSLDEGFSSPLHFGNGTRLTVT.

This clone was detected once. V is TRBV5-6 and J is TRBJ1-2; 9 bases line up with TRBD1. V gave up 6 bases and J gave up 4 bases; unmatched junction bases: 13. The CDR3 has 16 amino acids. Germline CDR1 and CDR2: SGHDT and YYEEEE. CDR3 residues: CASTSPPGQGGYGYTF. As DNA, the CDR3 is TGTGCCAGCACCTCGCCACCGGGACAGGGTGGCTATGGCTACACCTTC.

V gene TRBV11-2 combines with J gene TRBJ1-2, with 7 bases aligning to TRBD1. The CDR3 runs 15 residues. Germline V lookup: CDR1 SGHAT, CDR2 FQNNGV. Losses at the gene ends were 6 bases for V and 4 bases for J; bases not matched to a gene: 11. The CDR3 DNA is TGTGCCAGCAGTTCACTCAGGGACAGAATCTATGGCTACACCTTC. This sequence encodes CASSSLRDRIYGYTF.

The chain uses TRBV10-3 and TRBJ2-1; weak D call: TRBD2 (5 bases). V gave up 10 bases and J gave up 0 bases, with 13 bases separating them. CDR3 length: 14 amino acids. Germline assignment: CDR1 ENHRY and CDR2 SYGVKD. This CDR3 reads CATGVTGSYNEQFF. Written as DNA, the CDR3 is TGTGCCACCGGGGTGACCGGCTCCTACAATGAGCAGTTCTTC.

The genes are TRBV19 and TRBJ1-4; D is undetermined. Germline-derived CDR1 and CDR2 are LNHDA and SQIVND (reference sequence). The CDR3 loop spans 16 amino acids. Trimming removed 0 bases at V and 5 bases at J, with 13 bases between. CDR3 in amino acids: CASSIEAGDSNEKLFF. DNA for the CDR3: TGTGCCAGTAGTATAGAGGCAGGAGACTCAAATGAAAAACTGTTTTTT.

This clone was recorded at least ten times. The chain recombines TRBV3-1 (or the pseudogene TRBV3-2) with TRBJ2-7, with D hard to call. The germline gives CDR1 LGHDT, CDR2 YNNKEL (reference sequence). The germline V and J ends were trimmed by 0 bases and 8 bases, with 23 bases remaining between them. The length of the CDR3 is 17 residues. CDR3 in amino acids: CASSQDALLSLLRKQYF. The CDR3 DNA reads TGTGCCAGCAGCCAAGATGCACTTCTGTCTCTACTACGAAAGCAGTACTTC.

The rearrangement uses TRBV13 and TRBJ1-1; D possibly corresponds to TRBD1 (6 bases). This CDR3 has 17 residues. The germline V gene encodes CDR1 PRHDT and CDR2 FYEKMQ (reference sequence). Trimming cost V 1 base and J 0 bases, with 15 bases left between them. In DNA, the CDR3 is TGTGCCAGCAGCTTAGAAGGTTTGGGGGCCATGAACACTGAAGCTTTCTTT. Its translation: CASSLEGLGAMNTEAFF.

V and J are TRBV5-1 and TRBJ2-5; TRBD1 aligns across 9 bases. Germline loops: CDR1 SGHRS, CDR2 YFSETQ. The CDR3 extends over 15 amino acids. V was pared by 1 base and J by 4 bases, with 5 bases of the junction left unmatched. The CDR3 nucleotides are TGCGCCAGCAGCTTGAGGGACAGGGTGGGAGAGACCCAGTACTTC. Amino acid sequence: CASSLRDRVGETQYF.

The V call is TRBV27, the J call TRBJ2-3; TRBD2 agrees at 10 bases. The J segment lost 2 bases and the V segment lost 6 bases, leaving 8 bases of the junction unmatched. There are 16 residues in the CDR3. Germline V gene data show CDR1 as MNHEY and CDR2 as SMNVEV (reference sequence). The DNA of the CDR3 is TGTGCCAGCAGACCGCATAGCGGGGGGTACACAGATACGCAGTATTTT. This sequence encodes CASRPHSGGYTDTQYF.

The chain is built from TRBV7-6 and TRBJ2-7; D perhaps matches TRBD1 (6 bases). The germline V gene has CDR1 SGHVS and CDR2 FNYEAQ. The CDR3 has 15 amino acids. V was clipped by 1 base and J by 3 bases, with 13 bases between them. The CDR3 loop is CASSLGNGQLYEQYF. The CDR3 DNA reads TGTGCCAGCAGCTTAGGCAATGGACAGCTCTACGAGCAGTACTTC. Drawing the rest from reference TRBV7-6 and TRBJ2-7, the complete variable domain is GAGVSQSPRYKVTKRGQDVALRCDPISGHVSLYWYRQALGQGPEFLTYFNYEAQQDKSGLPNDRFSAERPEGSISTLTIQRTEQRDSAMYRCASSLGNGQLYEQYFGPGTRLTVT.